The 21 T cell receptor beta chains given below trace back to one sample, sequenced in a study of shared clonotypes between healthy human individuals. It was CD45RO-negative cells, positively selected for CCR7, that made up naive CD8 cells, with terminally differentiated effector memory CD45RA+ cells excluded. Profiled with immunoSEQ multiplex PCR; TCRdb holds only in-frame clones, not every one. This table holds about 700,000 clones, 92% found once. Sequenced material: naive CD8+ T cells sorted from blood. The receptors derive from a man in his thirties or forties in good health.

The chain combines TRBV9 with TRBJ2-1; 9 bases align to TRBD2. The CDR3 has 16 residues. The V gene's germline CDR1 is SGDLS and CDR2 YYNGEE. V shed 0 bases and J 6 bases; nucleotides not matched to a gene: 7. CDR3 residues: CASSVAGVAGVNEQFF. DNA for the CDR3: TGTGCCAGCAGCGTAGCTGGGGTAGCGGGAGTCAATGAGCAGTTCTTC.

J is TRBJ2-7 and V is TRBV11-3; 9 bases map to TRBD1. Germline trimming cut 5 bases from V and 6 bases from J; bases unmatched to any gene: 14. Germline V gene sequence: CDR1 SGHNT, CDR2 YENEEA. The CDR3 totals 16 residues. CDR3 protein: CASSSNGNRGRSEQYF. DNA of the CDR3: TGTGCCAGCAGCAGTAACGGGAACAGGGGGCGTAGCGAGCAGTACTTC.

The rearrangement links TRBV7-9 to TRBJ2-2, with 13 positions matching TRBD2. Germline V gene data show CDR1 as SEHNR and CDR2 as FQNEAQ (reference sequence). V gave up 8 bases and J gave up 3 bases; unmatched junction bases: 6. The CDR3 extends over 16 amino acids. DNA of the CDR3: TGTGCCAGCTCCGGACTAGCGGGAGAGTACACCGGGGAGCTGTTTTTT. Its translation is CASSGLAGEYTGELFF.

Turning to this clone: Other DNA sequences in the sample encode the same CDR3. The V and J genes are TRBV27 and TRBJ2-7; D gene uncertain. V was trimmed by 2 bases and J by 0 bases, leaving 5 bases between them. The germline V gene encodes CDR1 MNHEY and CDR2 SMNVEV (reference sequence). This CDR3 is built from 13 residues. Written as DNA, the CDR3 is TGTGCCAGCAGTTTAAAGGGCTCCTACGAGCAGTACTTC. Translated, it gives CASSLKGSYEQYF.

The chain carries TRBV29-1 and TRBJ2-6; D is uncertain. The CDR3 extends over 13 amino acids. Germline-derived CDR1 and CDR2 are SQVTM and ANQGSEA. Trimming removed 5 bases from V and 2 bases from J, with 7 bases in between. In DNA form, the CDR3 reads TGCAGCGTTAGGGTGCCTGGGGCCAACGTCCTGACTTTC. It yields the protein CSVRVPGANVLTF.

This chain connects TRBV7-9 to TRBJ1-1; D unclear. This CDR3 contains 12 residues. CDR1 and CDR2 from the germline V gene are SEHNR and FQNEAQ (reference sequence). Trimming pared 10 bases from V and 0 bases from J, leaving 9 bases between. As DNA, the CDR3 is TGTGCCACGAACGAAGTGAACACTGAAGCTTTCTTT. Translated: CATNEVNTEAFF.

This clone was counted only a few times. V gene TRBV5-6 combines with J gene TRBJ2-5; maybe TRBD2 (5 bases). Looked up from germline, CDR1 is SGHDT and CDR2 is YYEEEE. Trimming took 4 bases from V and 6 from J, leaving 16 bases between them. This CDR3 spans 14 amino acids. CDR3 sequence reads: CASSTPLEAKTQYF. The CDR3, as DNA: TGTGCCAGCAGCACCCCGTTGGAGGCCAAGACCCAGTACTTC.

This sequence joins TRBV27 and TRBJ2-7; 13 nucleotides line up with TRBD2. CDR3 length equals 14 residues. Germline V gives CDR1 MNHEY, CDR2 SMNVEV (reference sequence). The V gene end was trimmed by 7 bases and the J gene end by 5 bases; junction bases not matched to a gene: 5. The CDR3: CASTWTSGSHEQYF. The CDR3 coding sequence is TGTGCCAGCACCTGGACTAGCGGGAGTCACGAGCAGTACTTC.

This rearrangement joins TRBV18 to TRBJ2-5; 9 bases match TRBD2. Germline trimming cut 4 bases from V and 2 bases from J; bases unmatched to any gene: 14. The CDR3 spans 18 residues. Germline V lookup: CDR1 KGHSH, CDR2 LQKENI. Here the CDR3 reads CASSRASGNKYLQETQYF. In nucleotides, the CDR3 is TGTGCCAGCTCACGGGCTAGCGGGAACAAATACCTACAAGAGACCCAGTACTTC.

The V and J genes are TRBV2 and TRBJ2-7; 7 positions match TRBD2. CDR3 length equals 15 residues. The V segment lost 3 bases and the J segment 1 base; nucleotides outside the gene matches: 6. Germline V gene data show CDR1 as SNHLY and CDR2 as FYNNEI. CDR3 nucleotides: TGTGCCAGCAGTGAGGGGCCGGGACTATCCTACGAGCAGTACTTC. Residues: CASSEGPGLSYEQYF.

This clone was counted a single time. This chain uses TRBV4-3 with TRBJ2-7; possible D gene TRBD2, 5 bases. Trimming shortened V by 1 base and J by 4 bases, and 11 bases separated the two germline ends. Germline V gene sequence: CDR1 LGHNA, CDR2 YSLEER. The CDR3 is 14 amino acids. CDR3 protein: CASSQGGMGYEQYF. The CDR3 region has the DNA TGCGCCAGCAGCCAAGGAGGGATGGGTTACGAGCAGTACTTC.

V and J are TRBV4-3 and TRBJ1-1; D not certain. Germline V lookup: CDR1 LGHNA, CDR2 YSLEER. The CDR3 spans 16 residues. With 0 bases removed from V and 1 base from J, the gap between germline ends came to 12 bases. CDR3 in DNA: TGCGCCAGCAGCCAAGAAAGGTTGATTCGGAACACTGAAGCTTTCTTT. Its translation: CASSQERLIRNTEAFF.

The rearrangement links TRBV27 to TRBJ2-7; the D gene is possibly TRBD1 (5 bases). The germline V and J ends were trimmed by 3 bases and 4 bases, with 10 bases remaining between them. Germline V gene lookup returns CDR1 MNHEY and CDR2 SMNVEV (reference sequence). The CDR3 has 13 amino acids. The CDR3 is CASSLTVGYEQYF. CDR3 DNA: TGTGCCAGCAGTTTGACAGTCGGGTACGAGCAGTACTTC.

V is TRBV27 and J is TRBJ2-6; D gene ambiguous. Deletions cut 5 bases from V and 4 bases from J, with 15 bases between. Germline V gene lookup returns CDR1 MNHEY and CDR2 SMNVEV (reference sequence). The CDR3 has 16 residues. CDR3 region: CASSRLGFVGANVLTF. CDR3 bases: TGTGCCAGCAGTCGCCTTGGGTTTGTGGGGGCCAACGTCCTGACTTTC.

This rearrangement joins TRBV14 to TRBJ2-5, with D maybe TRBD1 (6 bases). V lost 2 bases and J 3 bases, leaving 13 bases between the germline ends. The germline V gene encodes CDR1 SGHDN and CDR2 FVKESK. The CDR3 loop spans 15 amino acids. CDR3 residues: CASSQLHRVEETQYF. The CDR3, as DNA: TGTGCCAGCAGCCAACTCCACAGGGTGGAAGAGACCCAGTACTTC.

This chain joins TRBV28 and TRBJ2-7; tentatively, D is TRBD1 (5 bases). V was clipped by 2 bases and J by 5 bases, with 13 bases between them. CDR1 is MDHEN and CDR2 is SYDVKM in the germline V gene. The CDR3 loop spans 14 amino acids. CDR3 DNA sequence: TGTGCCAGCAGTTTAGGGGCTCTACGGGACGAGCAGTACTTC. This encodes CASSLGALRDEQYF.

V and J are TRBV6-5 and TRBJ2-7, with D unclear. This CDR3 is built from 13 residues. Trimming stripped 2 bases from V and 2 bases from J, with 7 bases between. The germline gives CDR1 MNHEY, CDR2 SVGAGI. The CDR3 DNA is TGTGCCAGCAGTTACCCTGGGGCCTACGAGCAGTACTTC. Its protein product is CASSYPGAYEQYF.

Turning to this clone: The identical CDR3 is also encoded by other nucleotide sequences in the sample. The chain combines TRBV19 with TRBJ2-7; D remains unclear. Per the germline V gene, CDR1 is LNHDA and CDR2 is SQIVND (reference sequence). V lost 1 base and J lost 2, with 3 bases in between. The CDR3 is made up of 12 amino acids. The CDR3 spells CASSIVPYEQYF. The CDR3 DNA follows: TGTGCCAGTAGTATAGTCCCCTACGAGCAGTACTTC.

The rearrangement links TRBV18 to TRBJ1-5; TRBD1 matches 9 bases. Germline trimming cut 2 bases from V and 0 bases from J; bases unmatched to any gene: 2. Per the germline V gene, CDR1 is KGHSH and CDR2 is LQKENI. This CDR3 comprises 16 residues. CDR3 coding DNA: TGTGCCAGCTCACCAACAGGGGGCCTTAGCAATCAGCCCCAGCATTTT. It translates to CASSPTGGLSNQPQHF.

The V call is TRBV7-9, the J call TRBJ2-6; weak D call: TRBD1 (6 bases). The CDR3 covers 16 residues. CDR1 SEHNR and CDR2 FQNEAQ come from the germline V gene (reference sequence). Trimming removed 10 bases at V and 1 base at J, with 17 bases between. CDR3 sequence: CATQGQFRSGANVLTF. The CDR3 DNA reads TGTGCCACCCAGGGACAATTCAGATCTGGGGCCAACGTCCTGACTTTC. The full variable domain, its missing parts supplied by reference TRBV7-9 and TRBJ2-6, is DTGVSQNPRHKITKRGQNVTFRCDPISEHNRLYWYRQTLGQGPEFLTYFQNEAQLEKSRLLSDRFSAERPKGSFSTLEIQRTEQGDSAMYLCATQGQFRSGANVLTFGAGSRLTVL.

V gene TRBV30 combines with J gene TRBJ2-2, with D perhaps matching TRBD1 or TRBD2 (6 bases each). There are 19 residues in the CDR3. With 0 bases removed from V and 3 bases from J, the gap between germline ends came to 23 bases. Germline V gene lookup returns CDR1 GTSNPN and CDR2 SVGIG (reference sequence). CDR3 residues: CAWSVRRGWDPADTGELFF. CDR3 coding DNA: TGTGCCTGGAGTGTAAGGAGGGGGTGGGACCCGGCGGACACCGGGGAGCTGTTTTTT.